This T cell receptor beta chain was sequenced for a study of cytomegalovirus exposure and HLA in healthy donors. General study findings and limits: Reportedly, diagnosis of cytomegalovirus status by the classifier showed high specificity and sensitivity. Because they were indistinguishable, some V segments, including TRBV6-2 and TRBV6-3, were excluded.

In regard to this clone: What it binds is unknown.

Primers included in the PCR were 60 Vbeta and 13 Jbeta primers. The repertoire was sequenced with immunoSEQ multiplex PCR; TCRdb's copy has only in-frame clones and lacks some. Of about 140,000 clones detected, around 75% appear once; the ten largest clones hold 3.3%. Germline lookup yields CDR1 LNHDA and CDR2 SQIVND (reference sequence). CDR3 size: 15 residues. The V end lost 3 bases, the J end lost 4 bases, and 15 bases lay between the germline ends. The receptor comes from a man in his forties or fifties in good health and CMV-seronegative. The genes are TRBV19 and TRBJ1-1; D is unclear. Sequenced: PBMCs. The CDR3 nucleotides are TGTGCCAGTAGTATCGGTGAAGGGCGGGTCACTGAAGCTTTCTTT. This encodes CASSIGEGRVTEAFF.